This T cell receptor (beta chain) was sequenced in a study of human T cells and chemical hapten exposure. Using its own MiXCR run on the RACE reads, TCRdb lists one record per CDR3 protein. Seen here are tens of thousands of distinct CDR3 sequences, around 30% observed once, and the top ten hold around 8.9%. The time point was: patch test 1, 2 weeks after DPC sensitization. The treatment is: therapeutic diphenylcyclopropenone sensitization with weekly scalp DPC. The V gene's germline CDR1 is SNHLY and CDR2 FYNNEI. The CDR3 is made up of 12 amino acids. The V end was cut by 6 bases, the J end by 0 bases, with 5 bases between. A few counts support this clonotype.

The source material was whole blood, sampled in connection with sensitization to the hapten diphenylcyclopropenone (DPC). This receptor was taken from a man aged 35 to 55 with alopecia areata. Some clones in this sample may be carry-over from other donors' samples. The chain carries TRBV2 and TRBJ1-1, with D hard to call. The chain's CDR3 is CASSLLNTEAFF. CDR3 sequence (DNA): TGTGCCAGCAGCCTTTTGAACACTGAAGCTTTCTTT.